Presented here are 26 T cell receptor beta chains from one specimen sequenced in a study of cytomegalovirus exposure and HLA in healthy donors. The PCR made use of 60 Vbeta and 13 Jbeta primers. Profiling relied on immunoSEQ multiplex PCR, and the TCRdb table lists in-frame clones only, not all of them. The data hold 100,000 to 150,000 clones, with around 8.5% observed a single time. Sequencing input: PBMCs. These TCRs come from a man aged 40-55 years in good health and CMV-seronegative.

The V gene is TRBV2, the J gene TRBJ2-7; possibly TRBD1 for D (6 bases). CDR1 and CDR2 (germline): SNHLY, FYNNEI. V lost 3 bases and J 2 bases, leaving 11 bases between the germline ends. The CDR3 length is 14 residues. DNA for the CDR3: TGTGCCAGCAGTGAGCTCAGGGGCGCCTACGAGCAGTACTTC. Its protein product is CASSELRGAYEQYF.

The chain links TRBV6-5 to TRBJ2-7; TRBD1 might be the D (5 bases). CDR1 MNHEY and CDR2 SVGAGI come from the germline V gene. The CDR3 length is 15 residues. Trimming shortened V by 3 bases and J by 4 bases, and 16 bases separated the two germline ends. The DNA of the CDR3 is TGTGCCAGCAGTTATGGTGGTGGCAGGGAATACGAGCAGTACTTC. It translates to CASSYGGGREYEQYF.

The chain carries TRBV4-1 and TRBJ1-3; 8 nucleotides line up with TRBD1. V shed 4 bases and J 3 bases; nucleotides not matched to a gene: 8. The CDR3 loop spans 16 amino acids. Germline assignment: CDR1 MGHRA and CDR2 YSYEKL. For the CDR3, the DNA is TGCGCCAGCAGCCGACCAGGGACAGGTCTTGGAAACACCATATATTTT. It translates to CASSRPGTGLGNTIYF.

The J gene is TRBJ1-5, the V gene TRBV5-8; 10 positions match TRBD1. V gave up 2 bases and J gave up 15 bases; unmatched junction bases: 5. Germline V gene sequence: CDR1 SGHTS, CDR2 YDEGEE. CDR3 length equals 12 residues. The CDR3 loop is CASSFRGTGVHF. The DNA of the CDR3 is TGTGCCAGCAGCTTCCGGGGGACAGGGGTGCATTTT.

This clone has more than one count but fewer than ten. The chain links TRBV18 to TRBJ2-1; 9 bases match TRBD2. Germline values: CDR1 KGHSH, CDR2 LQKENI. V lost 6 bases and J lost 2; bases outside the gene matches: 5. The CDR3 loop spans 15 amino acids. CDR3 sequence: CASSRAGGPYNEQFF. The CDR3 DNA follows: TGTGCCAGCTCCAGAGCGGGGGGCCCCTACAATGAGCAGTTCTTC.

This clone was seen a few times. The CDR3 nucleotides read TGTGCCAGCAGCGTACATCAGCGTAGCACAGATACGCAGTATTTT. It specifies CASSVHQRSTDTQYF. The chain employs TRBV9 and TRBJ2-3; D is unclear. Germline V CDR1 and CDR2: SGDLS, YYNGEE. V was trimmed by 1 base and J by 0 bases, leaving 9 bases between them. This CDR3 comprises 15 residues.

This clone was found a few times. V gene TRBV27 combines with J gene TRBJ2-2; D unclear. There are 15 residues in the CDR3. Between the trimmed V and J ends, which lost 4 bases and 0 bases, there was a span of 9 bases. Germline V gene sequence: CDR1 MNHEY, CDR2 SMNVEV (reference sequence). The CDR3 region is CASSSYTSNTGELFF. Written as DNA, the CDR3 is TGTGCCAGCAGTTCGTACACCTCGAACACCGGGGAGCTGTTTTTT.

J is TRBJ2-3 and V is TRBV5-1, with D tentatively TRBD1 (6 bases). Germline V gene lookup returns CDR1 SGHRS and CDR2 YFSETQ. With 4 bases removed from V and 3 bases from J, the gap between germline ends came to 9 bases. This CDR3 region has 13 residues. The CDR3: CASSAQGTDTQYF. The CDR3 bases are TGCGCCAGCAGCGCCCAGGGGACAGATACGCAGTATTTT.

This clone was picked up a small number of times. V gene TRBV5-1 combines with J gene TRBJ2-3, with 7 bases identical to TRBD1. This CDR3 comprises 14 residues. Trimming cost V 4 bases and J 0 bases; bases outside gene matches: 2. Germline V gene lookup returns CDR1 SGHRS and CDR2 YFSETQ. The CDR3 nucleotides are TGCGCCAGCAGCCTGACAGGGAGCACAGATACGCAGTATTTT. Protein: CASSLTGSTDTQYF.

The rearrangement uses TRBV5-1 and TRBJ2-7; D might be TRBD1 (5 bases). V was pared by 3 bases and J by 3 bases, with 10 bases between. The CDR3 runs to 13 residues. The germline V gene encodes CDR1 SGHRS and CDR2 YFSETQ. The CDR3 nucleotides read TGCGCCAGCAGCTCAGGGCCGTACTACGAGCAGTACTTC. It is translated as CASSSGPYYEQYF.

This clone was detected a few times. J is TRBJ1-1 and V is TRBV27; D possibly corresponds to TRBD1 (6 bases). Per the germline V gene, CDR1 is MNHEY and CDR2 is SMNVEV (reference sequence). V dropped 9 bases and J dropped 1 base, with 12 bases sitting between them. The CDR3 runs to 13 residues. The CDR3 here is CARSLQGNTEAFF. The DNA of the CDR3 is TGTGCCAGAAGCCTACAGGGGAACACTGAAGCTTTCTTT.

This clone was recorded many times. The chain carries TRBV19 and TRBJ2-7; TRBD2 aligns across 12 bases. The J segment lost 0 bases and the V segment lost 4 bases, leaving 4 bases of the junction unmatched. This CDR3 has 16 amino acids. Germline lookup yields CDR1 LNHDA and CDR2 SQIVND (reference sequence). This CDR3 is CASSRTSGGNSYEQYF. In nucleotides, the CDR3 is TGTGCCAGTAGTAGAACTAGCGGGGGGAACTCCTACGAGCAGTACTTC.

This chain connects TRBV19 to TRBJ2-5; 10 bases agree with TRBD2. CDR1 is LNHDA and CDR2 is SQIVND in the germline V gene (reference sequence). Trimming removed 3 bases from V and 1 base from J; junction bases left unmatched: 5. CDR3 length: 16 amino acids. CDR3 protein: CASSITSGAGQETQYF. As DNA, the CDR3 is TGTGCCAGTAGTATTACTAGCGGGGCTGGCCAAGAGACCCAGTACTTC.

The chain recombines TRBV11-2 with TRBJ2-2, with 8 bases that match TRBD1. The CDR3 extends over 17 amino acids. After removal of 3 bases from V and 1 base from J, the junction contained 7 bases not matched to a gene. Looked up from germline, CDR1 is SGHAT and CDR2 is FQNNGV. The CDR3 reads CASSFRLGQENTGELFF. The CDR3 DNA sequence: TGTGCCAGCAGCTTTAGGTTGGGACAGGAGAACACCGGGGAGCTGTTTTTT.

V gene TRBV6-5 combines with J gene TRBJ2-7; TRBD1 matches 8 bases. CDR1 is MNHEY and CDR2 is SVGAGI in the germline V gene. The V and J ends lost 0 bases and 5 bases, in that order; junction bases with no gene match: 6. This CDR3 has 15 residues. CDR3 residues: CASSYSGQGINEQYF. In DNA, the CDR3 is TGTGCCAGCAGTTACTCCGGACAGGGAATCAACGAGCAGTACTTC.

The chain employs TRBV27 and TRBJ1-2; D ambiguous. With 3 bases removed from V and 8 bases from J, the gap between germline ends came to 13 bases. The CDR3 has 13 residues. Germline-derived CDR1 and CDR2 are MNHEY and SMNVEV (reference sequence). This CDR3 reads CASSFVPVIGYTF. CDR3 nucleotides: TGTGCCAGCAGTTTCGTGCCAGTAATAGGCTACACCTTC.

J is TRBJ1-5 and V is TRBV7-2, with D possibly TRBD1 on 6 matching bases. V lost 5 bases and J lost 5, with 13 bases in between. The CDR3 totals 14 residues. Germline V gene sequence: CDR1 SGHTA, CDR2 FQGNSA. CDR3 residues: CASSLGTGYQPQHF. The CDR3 nucleotides read TGTGCCAGCAGCCTCGGCACAGGGTATCAGCCCCAGCATTTT.

The chain has TRBV13 and TRBJ2-7, with 10 nucleotides matching TRBD1. Germline CDR1 and CDR2: PRHDT and FYEKMQ (reference sequence). CDR3 length: 13 amino acids. Unmatched junction bases numbered 3, after V lost 8 bases and J lost 2 bases. The CDR3 is CASGDRGTYEQYF. DNA of the CDR3: TGTGCCAGCGGGGACAGGGGAACCTACGAGCAGTACTTC.

This clone occurred a few times. CDR3 in DNA: TGTGCTAGTGGTTTGGAGGCGGCGGAATTCACCGGGGAGCTGTTTTTT. Translating it yields CASGLEAAEFTGELFF. The chain recombines TRBV12-5 with TRBJ2-2; D is unclear. The CDR3 extends over 16 amino acids. Germline values: CDR1 LGHNT, CDR2 FRNRAP. The V and J ends lost 1 base and 4 bases respectively, with 13 bases between them.

This clone was seen only a few times. The CDR3 DNA is TGTGCCAGCAGCGTAGCGGAGGCACCCACCGGGGAGCTGTTTTTT. This encodes CASSVAEAPTGELFF. This rearrangement joins TRBV9 to TRBJ2-2, with D possibly matching TRBD2 (5 bases). The CDR3 contains 15 residues. Germline V gene sequence: CDR1 SGDLS, CDR2 YYNGEE. Trimming cost V 0 bases and J 4 bases, with 10 bases left between them.

The V gene is TRBV7-9, the J gene TRBJ1-2; TRBD1 agrees at 11 bases. CDR1 SEHNR and CDR2 FQNEAQ come from the germline V gene (reference sequence). The CDR3 totals 14 residues. J was trimmed by 8 bases and V by 1 base; bases with no gene match: 3. The CDR3 DNA follows: TGTGCCAGCAGCTTAGGGGGACAGGGGGAAGGCTACACCTTC. Protein sequence: CASSLGGQGEGYTF.

The rearrangement joins TRBV27 to TRBJ1-2; the D gene is possibly TRBD1 (6 bases). Germline CDR1 and CDR2: MNHEY and SMNVEV (reference sequence). This CDR3 comprises 13 residues. Trimming shortened V by 5 bases and J by 4 bases, and 11 bases separated the two germline ends. CDR3 sequence (DNA): TGTGCCAGCAGTCCCTCGGACAGCTATGGCTACACCTTC. This gives the protein CASSPSDSYGYTF.

This clone has just a few counts. The gene calls are TRBV9 and TRBJ1-4; 7 bases fit TRBD1. J lost 4 bases, V lost 3 bases, and 6 bases had no gene match. The CDR3 length is 15 residues. CDR1 SGDLS and CDR2 YYNGEE come from the germline V gene. Written as DNA, the CDR3 is TGTGCCAGCAGCGCTAGACAGGGTGATAATGAAAAACTGTTTTTT. Amino acids: CASSARQGDNEKLFF.

This clone was detected only a few times. V gene TRBV28 combines with J gene TRBJ2-4; perhaps TRBD2 as D (6 bases). This CDR3 region has 13 residues. Trimming left V 6 bases short and J 6 bases short, with 12 bases between. Germline values: CDR1 MDHEN, CDR2 SYDVKM. The CDR3 protein is CASRDRDLNIQYF. The CDR3 DNA is TGTGCCAGCAGGGATAGGGACTTAAACATTCAGTACTTC.

The rearrangement uses TRBV25-1 and TRBJ2-7, with a tentative D call TRBD2 (5 bases). This CDR3 is 14 amino acids long. The germline V gene has CDR1 MGHDK and CDR2 SYGVNS. The V end lost 6 bases, the J end lost 3 bases, and 15 bases lay between the germline ends. This chain's CDR3 is CASSGGLRHYEQYF. CDR3 sequence (DNA): TGTGCCAGCAGCGGCGGGTTGCGGCACTACGAGCAGTACTTC.

This clone appeared a few times. The V and J genes are TRBV7-2 and TRBJ2-7; 7 bases align to TRBD1. Germline V lookup: CDR1 SGHTA, CDR2 FQGNSA. This CDR3 region has 14 residues. V trimming: 4 bases; J trimming: 2 bases; junction bases outside the gene matches: 5. CDR3 sequence: CASSSRDSPYEQYF. The DNA of the CDR3 is TGTGCCAGCAGCTCCCGGGACAGTCCCTACGAGCAGTACTTC. The full variable domain, its missing parts supplied by reference TRBV7-2 and TRBJ2-7, is GAGVSQSPSNKVTEKGKDVELRCDPISGHTALYWYRQSLGQGLEFLIYFQGNSAPDKSGLPSDRFSAERTGGSVSTLTIQRTQQEDSAVYLCASSSRDSPYEQYFGPGTRLTVT.